These 9 T cell receptor beta chains originate from one sample sequenced in a study of post-analysis software for immune sequencing data. No antigen has been identified for these receptors. Presence of unique molecular identifiers characterized the TCR beta cDNA libraries. In TCRdb, the PCR reads were re-called with MiXCR into one record per CDR3 protein. The sample shows hundreds of thousands of distinct CDR3 sequences, roughly 46% of them seen only once. General study results and limits: There were roughly 5 TRBV segments more frequent in patients than controls, and TRBV5-6, TRBV5-1 and TRBV20-1 were among them.

Source material: blood. Receptors were obtained from a girl between 5 and 17 years old with multiple sclerosis.

V usage is TRBV7-2 and J usage is TRBJ2-2; TRBD1 might be the D (5 bases). Per the germline V gene, CDR1 is SGHTA and CDR2 is FQGNSA. Deletions cut 5 bases from V and 6 bases from J, with 13 bases between. The CDR3 extends over 14 amino acids. The CDR3 nucleotides are TGTGCCAGCAGCGTATTGGGCAGGGCCGGGGAGCTGTTTTTT. Encoded protein: CASSVLGRAGELFF.

This sequence joins TRBV12-3 or TRBV12-4 and TRBJ2-3; 8 bases are a match to TRBD1. The CDR3 has 16 amino acids. V dropped 4 bases and J dropped 0; count of bases not matched to a gene: 6. The CDR3 here is CASSSPTGVSTDTQYF. CDR3 bases: TGTGCCAGCAGTTCCCCGACAGGGGTAAGCACAGATACGCAGTATTTT.

The CDR3 is CATSAPGGIGDTQYF. CDR3 in DNA: TGTGCCACCAGCGCTCCGGGCGGGATAGGGGATACGCAGTATTTT. V gene TRBV24-1 combines with J gene TRBJ2-3; a weak D match, TRBD2 (6 bases). V gave up 7 bases and J gave up 6 bases, with 19 bases separating them. Germline lookup yields CDR1 KGHDR and CDR2 SFDVKD. This CDR3 is 15 amino acids long.

This clonotype came up a few times. The rearrangement links TRBV7-6 to TRBJ2-7; a weak D match, TRBD2 (5 bases). The germline V gene encodes CDR1 SGHVS and CDR2 FNYEAQ. Deletions cut 5 bases from V and 0 bases from J, with 11 bases between. The CDR3 is 14 amino acids. The CDR3 reads CASSQSTSSYEQYF. The CDR3 nucleotides read TGTGCCAGCAGCCAAAGTACTAGCTCCTACGAGCAGTACTTC.

The rearrangement joins TRBV12-3 or TRBV12-4 to TRBJ1-4, with TRBD1 matching 7 bases. This CDR3 comprises 12 residues. The ends lost 4 bases at V and 12 bases at J; junction bases unmatched: 5. The CDR3 coding sequence is TGTGCCAGCAGTTCGGACAGGTATCAACTGTTTTTT. It specifies CASSSDRYQLFF.

This rearrangement joins TRBV12-3 or TRBV12-4 to TRBJ2-7; D unclear. CDR3 length: 15 residues. Trimming left V 7 bases short and J 0 bases short, with 16 bases between. The CDR3 here is CASTHAGYNSYEQYF. CDR3 nucleotides: TGTGCCAGCACTCACGCCGGCTATAACTCCTACGAGCAGTACTTC.

This rearrangement joins TRBV29-1 to TRBJ1-1, with 7 bases aligning to TRBD1. The CDR3 totals 13 residues. V gave up 7 bases and J gave up 0 bases; unmatched junction bases: 5. In germline, CDR1 is SQVTM, CDR2 ANQGSEA. CDR3 nucleotide sequence: TGCAGCGCCGGACAGGTTCTGAACACTGAAGCTTTCTTT. Protein: CSAGQVLNTEAFF.

The chain is built from TRBV10-1 and TRBJ2-7; D may be TRBD1 or TRBD2 (5 bases each). The CDR3 runs 14 residues. V was pared by 1 base and J by 3 bases, with 10 bases between. Germline CDR1 is WNHNN and CDR2 is SYGVQD (reference sequence). CDR3 DNA sequence: TGCGCCAGCAGTGAGTGGGGGAAGGACTACGAGCAGTACTTC. This sequence encodes CASSEWGKDYEQYF.

This clonotype was observed at least ten times. The rearrangement uses TRBV29-1 and TRBJ2-3; TRBD2 agrees at 10 bases. Germline CDR1 and CDR2: SQVTM and ANQGSEA. J was trimmed by 2 bases and V by 6 bases; bases with no gene match: 2. CDR3 size: 13 residues. This CDR3 reads CSVLAGATDTQYF. The CDR3 coding sequence is TGCAGCGTCCTAGCGGGAGCCACAGATACGCAGTATTTT.